Reported below is one T cell receptor beta chain. Original methodology: Amplifying reference gene primers gave estimates of nucleated cell counts. The assay was immunoSEQ multiplex PCR, and TCRdb's table has in-frame clones only and misses some. The V and J calls and clone size come from that table; D and trimming were worked out from the DNA. The data contain 390,000 or so clones, 75% to 90% of them singletons. The record originates from a study of blood T cell repertoires in COVID-19. Whole-study context: The United States, Italy and Spain provided the acute and convalescent COVID-19 samples.

Cohort 3 recovered donors had two negative PCRs, clearance, or symptom resolution. The V gene's germline CDR1 is LNHDA and CDR2 SQIVND (reference sequence). V was clipped by 5 bases and J by 10 bases; unmatched bases: 10. The CDR3 is made up of 15 amino acids. This chain uses TRBV19 with TRBJ1-6; 8 nucleotides align to TRBD1. The sequenced sample was PBMCs or T cells enriched from blood (not recorded which). This receptor was identified in a man aged 18 to 30 who had recovered from COVID-19. CDR3 DNA sequence: TGTGCCAGTAGTCAACAGGGGGTTCAGAGGTCACCCCTCCACTTT. Amino acid sequence: CASSQQGVQRSPLHF.